The 20 T cell receptor beta chains given below trace back to one sample, sequenced in a study of blood T cell repertoires in COVID-19. Assay used: immunoSEQ multiplex PCR; TCRdb lists only in-frame clones, some missing. Seen here are over 120,000 clones, about 80% observed once, and the top ten hold more than 8.5%. The sequenced material came from PBMCs or T cells enriched from blood (not recorded which). These receptors all come from a man aged 45 to 65 who had recovered from COVID-19.

This clone has a handful of counts. The chain links TRBV19 to TRBJ1-5; D is perhaps TRBD1 (6 bases). Germline CDR1 reads LNHDA; CDR2 reads SQIVND (reference sequence). Trimming removed 5 bases from V and 2 bases from J, with 16 bases in between. This CDR3 spans 16 amino acids. CDR3 amino acids: CASSQQGSVGNQPQHF. The DNA for the CDR3 is TGTGCCAGTAGTCAACAGGGCAGTGTGGGCAATCAGCCCCAGCATTTT. Using reference TRBV19 and TRBJ1-5 for the parts outside the CDR3, the full variable domain is DGGITQSPKYLFRKEGQNVTLSCEQNLNHDAMYWYRQDPGQGLRLIYYSQIVNDFQKGDIAEGYSVSREKKESFPLTVTSAQKNPTAFYLCASSQQGSVGNQPQHFGDGTRLSIL.

The chain combines TRBV4-3 with TRBJ2-3; TRBD2 aligns across 10 bases. Losses at the gene ends were 4 bases for V and 0 bases for J; bases not matched to a gene: 16. CDR3 length: 20 residues. Germline lookup yields CDR1 LGHNA and CDR2 YSLEER. Here the CDR3 reads CASSREVASGGRISTDTQYF. The CDR3 coding sequence is TGCGCCAGCAGCCGGGAGGTGGCTAGCGGGGGCCGAATTAGCACAGATACGCAGTATTTT.

The rearrangement joins TRBV5-1 to TRBJ2-1, with 7 bases matching TRBD1. Germline loops: CDR1 SGHRS, CDR2 YFSETQ. The CDR3 extends over 16 amino acids. Losses at the gene ends were 4 bases for V and 2 bases for J; bases not matched to a gene: 9. CDR3 in DNA: TGCGCCAGCAGCCTCCGATCGACAGGGACCTACAATGAGCAGTTCTTC. Amino acids: CASSLRSTGTYNEQFF.

The V gene is TRBV15, the J gene TRBJ1-4, with D possibly TRBD1 on 6 matching bases. The CDR3 is made up of 15 amino acids. Germline CDR1 is LNHNV and CDR2 is YYDKDF (reference sequence). Trimming took 0 bases from V and 8 from J, leaving 13 bases between them. CDR3 nucleotide sequence: TGTGCCACCAGCAGAGAGGCCTCAGGGGCGGAAAAACTGTTTTTT. This sequence encodes CATSREASGAEKLFF.

This clone was detected ten times or more. The gene calls are TRBV6-5 and TRBJ1-2; 11 bases are shared with TRBD1. The CDR3 runs 14 residues. Per the germline V gene, CDR1 is MNHEY and CDR2 is SVGAGI. With 7 bases clipped from V and 8 bases from J, the junction kept 9 bases outside the gene matches. The CDR3 DNA is TGTGCCAGCACTTGGACAGGGGGCGATTCGGGCTACACCTTC. Protein product: CASTWTGGDSGYTF.

The rearrangement uses TRBV7-9 and TRBJ1-3, with a weak D call TRBD1 (5 bases). Germline assignment: CDR1 SEHNR and CDR2 FQNEAQ (reference sequence). The CDR3 extends over 15 amino acids. V was shortened by 4 bases and J by 2 bases, with 12 bases between the two germline ends. The CDR3, as DNA: TGTGCCAGCAGCTCCTCAGGGTTAACTGGAAACACCATATATTTT. Its protein product is CASSSSGLTGNTIYF. Supplemented by reference TRBV7-9 and TRBJ1-3, the full variable domain reads DTGVSQNPRHKITKRGQNVTFRCDPISEHNRLYWYRQTLGQGPEFLTYFQNEAQLEKSRLLSDRFSAERPKGSFSTLEIQRTEQGDSAMYLCASSSSGLTGNTIYFGEGSWLTVV.

V is TRBV28 and J is TRBJ2-3, with a tentative D call TRBD2 (6 bases). Trimming left V 8 bases short and J 3 bases short, with 18 bases between. Germline CDR1 and CDR2: MDHEN and SYDVKM. The length of the CDR3 is 15 residues. The CDR3 protein is CASGLLEGFTDTQYF. In DNA form, the CDR3 reads TGTGCCAGCGGACTACTTGAGGGGTTTACAGATACGCAGTATTTT.

V gene TRBV15 combines with J gene TRBJ1-3; the D is unclear. CDR3 length: 12 amino acids. V was pared by 3 bases and J by 4 bases, with 4 bases between. CDR1 is LNHNV, CDR2 YYDKDF, per germline (reference sequence). CDR3 sequence (DNA): TGTGCCACCAGCAGGGAGGGAAACACCATATATTTT. This gives the protein CATSREGNTIYF.

This clone was observed a single time. The chain combines TRBV27 with TRBJ1-3; a possible D gene is TRBD1 (5 bases). The CDR3 runs to 18 residues. Germline V gene data show CDR1 as MNHEY and CDR2 as SMNVEV (reference sequence). V lost 3 bases and J 0 bases, leaving 18 bases between the germline ends. CDR3 in DNA: TGTGCCAGCAGTTTCCTACCCCCCGACAGTAGCTCTGGAAACACCATATATTTT. Its translation is CASSFLPPDSSSGNTIYF.

The V gene is TRBV30, the J gene TRBJ2-7; D is undetermined. Trimming pared 2 bases from V and 4 bases from J, leaving 6 bases between. CDR1 is GTSNPN and CDR2 is SVGIG in the germline V gene (reference sequence). The CDR3 is 11 residues long. The CDR3 reads CAWSREYEQYF. CDR3 bases: TGTGCCTGGAGTCGCGAGTACGAGCAGTACTTC.

The chain links TRBV6-5 to TRBJ1-2; 10 nucleotides line up with TRBD1. Germline assignment: CDR1 MNHEY and CDR2 SVGAGI. The CDR3 spans 14 residues. The V and J ends lost 6 bases and 6 bases, in that order; junction bases with no gene match: 7. The CDR3 is CASSPGTGVHGYTF. The CDR3 region has the DNA TGTGCCAGCAGCCCCGGGACAGGGGTTCATGGCTACACCTTC.

The chain couples TRBV5-4 to TRBJ1-4; a possible D gene is TRBD1 (6 bases). This CDR3 has 14 residues. Trimming removed 2 bases from V and 7 bases from J, with 12 bases in between. Germline CDR1 SGHNT, CDR2 YYREEE (reference sequence). The CDR3 DNA sequence: TGTGCCAGCAGCTTCTCAGGGGTTCCTGAAAAACTGTTTTTT. Its translation: CASSFSGVPEKLFF.

The chain carries TRBV19 and TRBJ1-3; D is unclear. The germline V and J ends were trimmed by 5 bases and 0 bases, with 2 bases remaining between them. This CDR3 comprises 12 residues. From germline, CDR1 is LNHDA and CDR2 SQIVND (reference sequence). The chain's CDR3 is CASSLSGNTIYF. CDR3 bases: TGTGCCAGTAGTCTCTCTGGAAACACCATATATTTT. Supplemented by reference TRBV19 and TRBJ1-3, the full variable domain reads DGGITQSPKYLFRKEGQNVTLSCEQNLNHDAMYWYRQDPGQGLRLIYYSQIVNDFQKGDIAEGYSVSREKKESFPLTVTSAQKNPTAFYLCASSLSGNTIYFGEGSWLTVV.

This clone was counted once. The rearrangement links TRBV5-1 to TRBJ2-5, with 8 positions matching TRBD1. Germline CDR1 is SGHRS and CDR2 is YFSETQ. The CDR3 extends over 16 amino acids. V trimming: 3 bases; J trimming: 1 base; junction bases outside the gene matches: 8. The CDR3 loop reads CASSWGQALTQETQYF. The CDR3 nucleotides read TGCGCCAGCAGCTGGGGACAGGCCTTAACCCAAGAGACCCAGTACTTC.

There are a few counts of this clone. The chain links TRBV2 to TRBJ1-1; possible D gene TRBD1, 6 bases. Per the germline V gene, CDR1 is SNHLY and CDR2 is FYNNEI. V shed 10 bases and J shed 3 bases, with 21 bases lying between them. The CDR3 is made up of 15 amino acids. The DNA for the CDR3 is TGTGCCATCCTTACACAGGGAATTGGTTACACTGAAGCTTTCTTT. This gives the protein CAILTQGIGYTEAFF.

This clone was detected once. The chain recombines TRBV4-3 with TRBJ1-2, with D possibly being TRBD1 (5 bases). The ends were cut back, 1 base at V and 5 bases at J, with 17 bases in the middle. The CDR3 loop spans 16 amino acids. Germline assignment: CDR1 LGHNA and CDR2 YSLEER. This CDR3 reads CASSQASAGTPYGYTF. The CDR3 nucleotides are TGCGCCAGCAGCCAAGCATCCGCAGGGACTCCGTATGGCTACACCTTC.

V usage is TRBV7-9 and J usage is TRBJ1-1; no firm D call. V was shortened by 5 bases and J by 6 bases, with 7 bases between the two germline ends. Germline loops: CDR1 SEHNR, CDR2 FQNEAQ (reference sequence). This CDR3 has 11 amino acids. This CDR3 reads CASSGTAEAFF. CDR3 nucleotide sequence: TGTGCCAGCAGCGGTACAGCTGAAGCTTTCTTT.

This chain joins TRBV5-1 and TRBJ1-4; D is perhaps TRBD1 (6 bases). V was trimmed by 4 bases and J by 6 bases, leaving 10 bases between them. This CDR3 region has 13 residues. CDR1 and CDR2 (germline): SGHRS, YFSETQ. The CDR3 sequence is CASSRNRDEKLFF. In DNA form, the CDR3 reads TGCGCCAGCAGCCGGAACAGGGATGAAAAACTGTTTTTT.

This chain connects TRBV19 to TRBJ2-3; D possibly corresponds to TRBD2 (7 bases). CDR1 LNHDA and CDR2 SQIVND come from the germline V gene (reference sequence). The V gene lost 3 bases and the J gene lost 6 bases, with 16 bases spanning the gap. This CDR3 spans 15 amino acids. The CDR3 is CASSIGGGAGDTQYF. In DNA, the CDR3 is TGTGCCAGTAGTATTGGTGGGGGGGCCGGGGATACGCAGTATTTT.

This clone occurred a few times. The chain couples TRBV10-3 to TRBJ2-5; 7 bases match TRBD1. The ends lost 3 bases at V and 4 bases at J; junction bases unmatched: 11. This CDR3 spans 16 amino acids. Germline values: CDR1 ENHRY, CDR2 SYGVKD. The CDR3 nucleotides read TGTGCCATCAGTGATGCCTCACAGGGGAACCGAGAGACCCAGTACTTC. Translated, it gives CAISDASQGNRETQYF.